The entry below describes one TCR beta chain. Clones were read by immunoSEQ multiplex PCR, and TCRdb kept only the in-frame ones, dropping some. The sample has 350,000 to 450,000 clones; around 90% are singletons. This entry is derived from a study of control samples from healthy donors and cancer patients. J gave up 5 bases and V 0 bases, and 4 bases lay outside the gene matches. CDR1 GTSNPN and CDR2 SVGIG come from the germline V gene (reference sequence). This CDR3 region has 14 residues. Sequenced input: PBMCs. The J gene is TRBJ2-7, the V gene TRBV30, with 10 bases that match TRBD2. The clonotype was recovered from a man aged 35 to 55 with head and neck cancer. CDR3 protein: CAWSVLAGDHEQYF. CDR3 coding DNA: TGTGCCTGGAGTGTTCTAGCGGGAGACCACGAGCAGTACTTC.